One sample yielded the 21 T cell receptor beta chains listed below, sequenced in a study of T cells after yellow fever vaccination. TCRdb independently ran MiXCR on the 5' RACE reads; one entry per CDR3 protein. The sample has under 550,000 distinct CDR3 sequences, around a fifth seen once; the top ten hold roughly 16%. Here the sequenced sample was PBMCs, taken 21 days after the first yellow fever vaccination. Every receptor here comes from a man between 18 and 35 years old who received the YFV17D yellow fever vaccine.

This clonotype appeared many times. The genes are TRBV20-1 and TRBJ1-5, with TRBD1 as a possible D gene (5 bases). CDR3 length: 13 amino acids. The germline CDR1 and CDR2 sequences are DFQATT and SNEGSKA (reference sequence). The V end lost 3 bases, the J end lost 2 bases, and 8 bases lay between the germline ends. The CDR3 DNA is TGCAGTGCTAGGGGGCACGGCAATCAGCCCCAGCATTTT. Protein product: CSARGHGNQPQHF.

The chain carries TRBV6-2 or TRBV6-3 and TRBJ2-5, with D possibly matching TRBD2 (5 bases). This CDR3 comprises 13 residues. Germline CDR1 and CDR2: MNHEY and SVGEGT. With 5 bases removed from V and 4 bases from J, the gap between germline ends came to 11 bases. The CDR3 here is CASSSVGVETQYF. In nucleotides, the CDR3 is TGTGCCAGCAGTAGTGTCGGGGTAGAGACCCAGTACTTC.

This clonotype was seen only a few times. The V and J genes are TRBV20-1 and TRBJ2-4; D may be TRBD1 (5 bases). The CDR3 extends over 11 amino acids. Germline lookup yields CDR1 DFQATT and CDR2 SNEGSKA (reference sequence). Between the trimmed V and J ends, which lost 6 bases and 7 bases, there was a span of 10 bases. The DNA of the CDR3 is TGCAGTGCAATACAGGCGAACATTCAGTACTTC. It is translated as CSAIQANIQYF.

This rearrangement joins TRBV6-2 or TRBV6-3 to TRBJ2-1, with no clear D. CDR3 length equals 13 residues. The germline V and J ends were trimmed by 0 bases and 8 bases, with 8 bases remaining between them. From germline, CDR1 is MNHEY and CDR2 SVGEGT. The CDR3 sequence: CASSYSIEDEQFF. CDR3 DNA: TGTGCCAGCAGTTACTCGATTGAAGATGAGCAGTTCTTC.

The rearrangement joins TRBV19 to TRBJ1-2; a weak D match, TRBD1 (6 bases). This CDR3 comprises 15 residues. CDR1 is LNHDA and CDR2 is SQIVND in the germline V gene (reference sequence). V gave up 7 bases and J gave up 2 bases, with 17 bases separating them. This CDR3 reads CASNIGPGQNYGYTF. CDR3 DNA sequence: TGTGCCAGTAACATAGGCCCGGGACAAAACTATGGCTACACCTTC.

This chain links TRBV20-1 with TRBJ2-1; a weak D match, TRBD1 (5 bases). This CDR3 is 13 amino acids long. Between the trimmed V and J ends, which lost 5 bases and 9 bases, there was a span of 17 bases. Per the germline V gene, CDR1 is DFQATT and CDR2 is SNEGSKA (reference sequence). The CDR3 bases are TGCAGTGCTGGGGTAGGGGCCACGATTGAGCAGTTCTTC. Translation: CSAGVGATIEQFF.

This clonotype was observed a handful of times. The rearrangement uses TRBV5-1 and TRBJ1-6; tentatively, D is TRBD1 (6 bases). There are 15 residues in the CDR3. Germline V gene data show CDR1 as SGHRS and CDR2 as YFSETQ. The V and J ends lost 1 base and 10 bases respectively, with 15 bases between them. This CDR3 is CASSLTPQGQSPLHF. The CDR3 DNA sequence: TGCGCCAGCAGCTTGACCCCCCAGGGGCAATCACCCCTCCACTTT.

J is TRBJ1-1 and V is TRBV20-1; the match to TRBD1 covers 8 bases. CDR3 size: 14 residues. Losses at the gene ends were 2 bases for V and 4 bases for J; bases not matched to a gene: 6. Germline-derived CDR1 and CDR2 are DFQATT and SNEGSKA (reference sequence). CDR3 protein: CSARPDRGSTEAFF. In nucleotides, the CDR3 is TGCAGTGCTAGACCCGACAGGGGTAGCACTGAAGCTTTCTTT.

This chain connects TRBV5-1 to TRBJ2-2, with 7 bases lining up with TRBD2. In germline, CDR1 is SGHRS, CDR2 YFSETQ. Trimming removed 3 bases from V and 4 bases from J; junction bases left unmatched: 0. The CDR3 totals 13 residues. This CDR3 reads CASSWEGTGELFF. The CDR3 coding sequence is TGCGCCAGCAGCTGGGAGGGCACCGGGGAGCTGTTTTTT.

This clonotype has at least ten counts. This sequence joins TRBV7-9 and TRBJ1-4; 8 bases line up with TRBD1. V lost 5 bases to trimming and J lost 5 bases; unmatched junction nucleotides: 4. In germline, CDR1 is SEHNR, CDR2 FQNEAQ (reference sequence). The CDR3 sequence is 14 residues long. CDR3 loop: CASSPGTGNEKLFF. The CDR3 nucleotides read TGTGCCAGCAGCCCAGGGACAGGAAATGAAAAACTGTTTTTT.

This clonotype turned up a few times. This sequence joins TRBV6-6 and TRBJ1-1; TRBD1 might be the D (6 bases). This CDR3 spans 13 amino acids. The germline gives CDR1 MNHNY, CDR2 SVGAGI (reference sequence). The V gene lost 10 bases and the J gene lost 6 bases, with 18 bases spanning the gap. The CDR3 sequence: CATQAAGGPEAFF. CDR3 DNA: TGTGCCACACAGGCGGCGGGGGGCCCTGAAGCTTTCTTT.

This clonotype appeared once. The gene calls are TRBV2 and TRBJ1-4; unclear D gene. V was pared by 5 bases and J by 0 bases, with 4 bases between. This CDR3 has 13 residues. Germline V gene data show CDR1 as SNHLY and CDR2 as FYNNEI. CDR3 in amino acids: CASSFATNEKLFF. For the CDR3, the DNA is TGTGCCAGCAGTTTTGCAACTAATGAAAAACTGTTTTTT.

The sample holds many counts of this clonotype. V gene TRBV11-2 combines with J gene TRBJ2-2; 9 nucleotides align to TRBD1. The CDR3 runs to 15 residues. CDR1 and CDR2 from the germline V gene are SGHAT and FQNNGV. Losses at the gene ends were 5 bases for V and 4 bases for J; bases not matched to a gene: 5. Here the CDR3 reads CASSRGQGGTGELFF. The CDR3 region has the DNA TGTGCCAGCAGCCGGGGACAGGGAGGCACCGGGGAGCTGTTTTTT.

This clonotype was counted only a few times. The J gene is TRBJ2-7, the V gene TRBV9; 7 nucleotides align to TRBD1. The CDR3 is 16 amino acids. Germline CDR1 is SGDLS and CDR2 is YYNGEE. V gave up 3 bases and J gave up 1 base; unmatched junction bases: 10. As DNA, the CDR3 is TGTGCCAGCAGCGCCCAGACAGGGAGATCTTCCTACGAGCAGTACTTC. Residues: CASSAQTGRSSYEQYF.

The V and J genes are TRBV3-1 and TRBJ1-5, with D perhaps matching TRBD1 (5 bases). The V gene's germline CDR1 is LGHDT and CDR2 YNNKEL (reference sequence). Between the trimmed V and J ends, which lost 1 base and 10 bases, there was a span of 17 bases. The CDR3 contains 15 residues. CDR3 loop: CASSQVPGTNGPQHF. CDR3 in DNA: TGTGCCAGCAGCCAAGTACCCGGGACTAATGGACCCCAGCATTTT.

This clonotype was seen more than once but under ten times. CDR3: CASTDNSRYGYTF. CDR3 coding DNA: TGTGCCAGCACCGACAACTCCCGCTATGGCTACACCTTC. The chain employs TRBV6-1 and TRBJ1-2; unclear D gene. The CDR3 has 13 amino acids. Trimming took 7 bases from V and 4 from J, leaving 13 bases between them. Germline loops: CDR1 MNHNS, CDR2 SASEGT.

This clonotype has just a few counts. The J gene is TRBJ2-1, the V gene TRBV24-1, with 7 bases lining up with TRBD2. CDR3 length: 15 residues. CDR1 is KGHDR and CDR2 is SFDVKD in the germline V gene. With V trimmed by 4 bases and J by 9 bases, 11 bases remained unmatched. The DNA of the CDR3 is TGTGCCACCAGTGAAGCCGGGACTACCATCAGTGAGCAGTTCTTC. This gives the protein CATSEAGTTISEQFF.

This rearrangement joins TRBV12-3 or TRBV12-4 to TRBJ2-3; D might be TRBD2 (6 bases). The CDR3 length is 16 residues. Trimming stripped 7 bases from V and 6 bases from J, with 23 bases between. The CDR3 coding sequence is TGTGCCAGCAAGATGGCCGGGACTCGAGGAGCGGATACGCAGTATTTT. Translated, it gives CASKMAGTRGADTQYF.

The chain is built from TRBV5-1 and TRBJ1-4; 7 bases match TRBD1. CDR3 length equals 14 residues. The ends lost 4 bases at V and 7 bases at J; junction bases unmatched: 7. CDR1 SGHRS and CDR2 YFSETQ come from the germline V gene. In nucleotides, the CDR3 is TGCGCCAGCAGCGCCCCGGGACAGAGTGAAAAACTGTTTTTT. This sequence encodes CASSAPGQSEKLFF.

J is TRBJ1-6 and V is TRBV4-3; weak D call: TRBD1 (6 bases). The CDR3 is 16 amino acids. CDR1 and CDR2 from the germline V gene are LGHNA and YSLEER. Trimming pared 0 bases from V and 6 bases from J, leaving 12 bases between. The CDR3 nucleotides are TGCGCCAGCAGCCAAGATGGGGGAGGGGGTAATTCACCCCTCCACTTT. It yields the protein CASSQDGGGGNSPLHF.

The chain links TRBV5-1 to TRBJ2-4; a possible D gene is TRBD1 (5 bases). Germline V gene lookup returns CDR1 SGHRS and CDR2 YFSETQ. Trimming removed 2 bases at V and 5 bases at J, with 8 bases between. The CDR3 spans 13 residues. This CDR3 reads CASSFSRENIQYF. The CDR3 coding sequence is TGCGCCAGCAGCTTCTCCAGGGAAAACATTCAGTACTTC.